This is a list of T cell receptor beta chains from one sample in a study of blood T cell repertoires in COVID-19. Libraries were prepared by immunoSEQ multiplex PCR; TCRdb keeps only in-frame clonotypes and omits some of them. The sample includes hundreds of thousands of clones, around 87% of them seen just once. Sequencing input: PBMCs or T cells enriched from blood (not recorded which). Receptors were obtained from a young man who had recovered from COVID-19. Both conserved end residues are part of each CDR3. A D gene is named only where the DNA matches it firmly. Clone size is given for some rows only: seen once, a few or many times, or a class if the clone is expanded.

>TRBJ2-2|NA|NA|TRBV10-1
CASSELRTGELFF
TGCGCCAGCAGTGAGCTTCGGACCGGGGAGCTGTTTTTT
>TRBJ2-7|NA|TRBD2|TRBV3-1/TRBV3-2
CASSIRTSGFSYEQYF
TGTGCCAGCAGCATCAGGACTAGCGGGTTCTCCTACGAGCAGTACTTC
>TRBJ1-3|NA|NA|TRBV2
CASSVLGLISGNTIYF
TGTGCCAGCAGTGTATTGGGACTGATCTCTGGAAACACCATATATTTT
>TRBJ2-7|NA|NA|TRBV12-3/TRBV12-4
CASSFGDEQYF
TGTGCCAGCAGTTTTGGAGACGAGCAGTACTTC
>TRBJ1-2|NA|NA|TRBV19
CASRASSLRYGYTF
TGTGCCAGTAGAGCCTCTAGCCTTCGCTATGGCTACACCTTC
>TRBJ2-7|NA|NA|TRBV7-2
CASSRSYEQYF
TGTGCCAGCAGCCGTTCCTACGAGCAGTACTTC
>TRBJ2-1|NA|NA|TRBV18
CASSPPARGGDEQFF
TGTGCCAGCTCACCACCAGCCAGGGGTGGGGATGAGCAGTTCTTC
>TRBJ2-1|NA|NA|TRBV19
CASSPRGLEGYNEQFF
TGTGCCAGTAGTCCGCGGGGACTGGAGGGCTACAATGAGCAGTTCTTC
>TRBJ1-1|NA|NA|TRBV7-9
CASSGPGNTEAFF
TGTGCCAGCAGCGGTCCGGGGAACACTGAAGCTTTCTTT
>TRBJ2-2|NA|TRBD2|TRBV7-2
CASSPVAGGGELFF
TGTGCCAGCAGCCCAGTAGCGGGAGGCGGGGAGCTGTTTTTT
>TRBJ1-3|NA|NA|TRBV7-2
CASSPLLWGGNTIYF
TGTGCCAGCAGCCCCTTGTTATGGGGAGGGAACACCATATATTTT
>TRBJ2-1|NA|TRBD2|TRBV3-1/TRBV3-2
CASSRGLAGVYEQFF
TGTGCCAGCAGCCGGGGACTAGCGGGAGTTTATGAGCAGTTCTTC
>TRBJ2-5|NA|TRBD2|TRBV3-1/TRBV3-2
CASRPTGLAGGTQYF
TGTGCCAGCAGACCCACAGGACTAGCGGGAGGGACCCAGTACTTC
>TRBJ1-2|NA|TRBD1|TRBV3-1/TRBV3-2
CASSHISQGAHGYTF
TGTGCCAGCAGCCACATATCTCAGGGGGCGCATGGCTACACCTTC
>TRBJ1-2|NA|TRBD1|TRBV19
CASMVQGYNYGYTF
TGTGCCAGTATGGTACAGGGGTATAACTATGGCTACACCTTC
>TRBJ1-2|NA|TRBD1|TRBV27
CASSLTGGLGGYTF
TGTGCCAGCAGCCTGACAGGGGGCCTGGGGGGCTACACCTTC
>TRBJ1-6|NA|TRBD1|TRBV19
CASSQDFRDRANNSPLHF
TGTGCCAGTAGTCAAGATTTCCGGGACAGGGCCAATAATTCACCCCTCCACTTT
>TRBJ2-7|few|NA|TRBV5-1
CASSLGSFSEQYF
TGCGCCAGCAGCTTGGGAAGTTTCAGCGAGCAGTACTTC